Listed below are T cell receptor beta chains from one sample, sequenced in a study of immune characterization of retroperitoneal liposarcoma. A single record per CDR3 protein comes from TCRdb applying MiXCR to the PCR reads. Among around 19,000 distinct CDR3 sequences listed, 35% to 45% were seen once. The sequenced sample consisted of blood. The receptor set was obtained from a male donor with retroperitoneal liposarcoma. Both conserved end residues are part of each CDR3. A D gene is named only where the DNA matches it firmly. Clone size, where shown, is once, few, many, or a class for clones that have expanded.

V gene	D gene	J gene	clone size	CDR3 DNA	CDR3 protein
TRBV4-2	NA	TRBJ2-7	NA	TGTGCCAGCAGCCAAGAGGTAGGAGCCCACAGTGAGCAGTACTTC	CASSQEVGAHSEQYF
TRBV6-5	TRBD2	TRBJ2-5	NA	TGTGCCAGCAGTCGACTAGCGGGGGGGCAAGAGACCCAGTACTTC	CASSRLAGGQETQYF
TRBV28	NA	TRBJ1-1	NA	TGTGCCAGCACCGCGGGGGGGCTCACTGAAGCTTTCTTT	CASTAGGLTEAFF
TRBV6-1	NA	TRBJ2-7	medium-sized	TGTGCCAGCATAATAGGGACTTCCTACAATGAGCAGTACTTC	CASIIGTSYNEQYF
TRBV7-8	NA	TRBJ2-3	few	TGTGCCAGCAGCTTACAATACCTGGCGACTAGCACAGATACGCAGTATTTT	CASSLQYLATSTDTQYF
TRBV6-7	NA	TRBJ2-1	NA	TGTGCCAGCAAGCGGCCTCTTAGCTCCTACAATGAGCAGTTCTTC	CASKRPLSSYNEQFF
TRBV7-2	TRBD2	TRBJ2-7	medium-sized	TGTGCCAGCAGCCCCGGGACTAGCGGGAGGATCCACGAGCAGTACTTC	CASSPGTSGRIHEQYF
TRBV7-9	TRBD2	TRBJ2-3	medium-sized	TGTGCCAGCAGCCCCGGGGGGGATACGCAGTATTTT	CASSPGGDTQYF
TRBV11-2	NA	TRBJ1-1	few	TGTGCCAGCAGCAGAAAACAGGGTGCTGAAGCTTTCTTT	CASSRKQGAEAFF
TRBV6-5	TRBD1	TRBJ1-4	many	TGTGCCAGCAGTTACTACAGGGGTTCAACTAATGAAAAACTGTTTTTT	CASSYYRGSTNEKLFF
TRBV27	NA	TRBJ2-1	once	TGTGCCAGCAGTTTGAGAGGGGAGACCCAGTTCTTC	CASSLRGETQFF
TRBV12-3/TRBV12-4	TRBD2	TRBJ2-1	NA	TGTGCCAGCAGTTCCTCCCCGGGACTAGCGCAAGAGACCCAGTTCTTC	CASSSSPGLAQETQFF
TRBV7-8	TRBD1	TRBJ2-1	few	TGTGCCAGCAGCTTAGTTAGGGGGCTAATGGAGACCCAGTTCTTC	CASSLVRGLMETQFF
TRBV12-3/TRBV12-4	NA	TRBJ2-3	few	TGTGCCAGCAGTTCGTCAAGAAATACAGATACGCAGTATTTT	CASSSSRNTDTQYF
TRBV6-1	NA	TRBJ2-7	many	TGTGCCAGCAGTGACCGGGTCGAGGGGCTCTACGAGCAGTACTTC	CASSDRVEGLYEQYF
TRBV6-1	TRBD2	TRBJ2-5	medium-sized	TGTGCCAGCAGTGATGGGGGGGGGCAAGAGACCCAGTACTTC	CASSDGGGQETQYF
TRBV6-1	TRBD2	TRBJ2-1	NA	TGTGCCAGCAGTGAACTGGCGGGAGGGAACAATGAGCAGTTCTTC	CASSELAGGNNEQFF
TRBV19	NA	TRBJ1-3	NA	TGTGCCAGTAGCGTACAGGGCCGGGCGGACACCATATATTTT	CASSVQGRADTIYF
TRBV6-1	NA	TRBJ2-5	NA	TGTGCCAGCAGCGACGCAAGTGGGGGGCAGACCCAGTACTTC	CASSDASGGQTQYF
TRBV6-1	TRBD1	TRBJ1-6	medium-sized	TGTGCCAGCGGACAGGGGAGTAGTAATTCACCCCTCCACTTT	CASGQGSSNSPLHF
TRBV7-6	NA	TRBJ2-7	few	TGTGCCAGCAGCCCCCGTGACGGGAGCTCCTACGAGCAGTACTTC	CASSPRDGSSYEQYF
TRBV6-5	NA	TRBJ2-7	few	TGTGCCAGCAGTGACGGGGACCTCTACGAGCAGTACTTC	CASSDGDLYEQYF
TRBV12-3/TRBV12-4	NA	TRBJ2-2	NA	TGTGCCAGCAGTTTAGAATCATACGGGGAGCTGTTTTTT	CASSLESYGELFF
TRBV6-5	TRBD1	TRBJ2-4	many	TGTGCCAGCAGTTACTCGGACAGGGAAAACATTCAGTACTTC	CASSYSDRENIQYF
TRBV6-2/TRBV6-3	TRBD2	TRBJ2-3	NA	TGTGCCAGCAGTGAGACCGGGACTAGCGGTTCAGATACGCAGTATTTT	CASSETGTSGSDTQYF
TRBV6-1	NA	TRBJ2-1	many	TGTGCCAGCAGTTATAGTGGGGATTACGATGAGCAGTTCTTC	CASSYSGDYDEQFF
TRBV12-3/TRBV12-4	NA	TRBJ2-1	NA	TGTGCCAGCAGTCGAGCGGATAGCTCCTACAATGAGCAGTTCTTC	CASSRADSSYNEQFF
TRBV6-6	NA	TRBJ1-6	NA	TGTGCCAGCAGTTCCGCTTCACCCCTCCACTTT	CASSSASPLHF
TRBV12-3/TRBV12-4	NA	TRBJ2-7	many	TGTGCCAGCAGTTTAGCACAGGGCTCCTACGAGCAGTACTTC	CASSLAQGSYEQYF
TRBV12-3/TRBV12-4	TRBD1	TRBJ2-5	few	TGTGCCAGCAGAGGGACAGGGGTAGAGACCCAGTACTTC	CASRGTGVETQYF
TRBV11-3	NA	TRBJ2-5	medium-sized	TGTGCCAGCAGCTTAGGCGGGATAATCGGAGAGACCCAGTACTTC	CASSLGGIIGETQYF